The next 6 T cell receptor beta chains were all read from a single sample in a study of T cell changes during pregnancy in multiple sclerosis. Using immunoSEQ multiplex PCR, the repertoire was profiled, and TCRdb retains in-frame clones only, with some absent. The data show 85,000 to 100,000 clones, around 93% seen once. The sequencing here drew on peripheral blood, taken before pregnancy. The receptors were sampled from a female donor with multiple sclerosis, enrolled in a pregnancy study.

CDR3: CSVPGQGKDTEAFF. The CDR3, as DNA: TGCAGCGTACCGGGACAGGGGAAGGACACTGAAGCTTTCTTT. The gene calls are TRBV29-1 and TRBJ1-1; 10 bases fit TRBD1. J gave up 3 bases and V 6 bases, and 7 bases lay outside the gene matches. Germline CDR1 SQVTM, CDR2 ANQGSEA. The CDR3 runs 14 residues.

This clone showed up just a few times. The gene calls are TRBV4-1 and TRBJ1-5; possibly TRBD1 for D (5 bases). Germline-derived CDR1 and CDR2 are MGHRA and YSYEKL. The CDR3 length is 15 residues. V was pared by 1 base and J by 6 bases, with 13 bases between. CDR3 coding DNA: TGCGCCAGCAGCCAAGTCACACAGGCGAGTCAGCCCCAGCATTTT. Its protein is CASSQVTQASQPQHF.

The J gene is TRBJ2-7, the V gene TRBV5-6; D unresolved. V was clipped by 4 bases and J by 1 base, with 9 bases between them. The CDR3 loop spans 13 amino acids. Germline CDR1 SGHDT, CDR2 YYEEEE. The CDR3 DNA is TGTGCCAGCAGCATAATACTTTCCTACGAGCAGTACTTC. It is translated as CASSIILSYEQYF.

The rearrangement uses TRBV7-2 and TRBJ2-1, with TRBD2 as a possible D gene (5 bases). The CDR3 is 16 residues long. Germline values: CDR1 SGHTA, CDR2 FQGNSA. Trimming pared 0 bases from V and 0 bases from J, leaving 9 bases between. The CDR3 sequence is CASSLAGDGSYNEQFF. CDR3 nucleotides: TGTGCCAGCAGCTTAGCCGGGGATGGCTCCTACAATGAGCAGTTCTTC.

The chain couples TRBV30 to TRBJ2-1; D possibly corresponds to TRBD2 (6 bases). The length of the CDR3 is 15 residues. Trimming took 1 base from V and 2 from J, leaving 12 bases between them. Germline V gives CDR1 GTSNPN, CDR2 SVGIG (reference sequence). In DNA, the CDR3 is TGTGCCTGGAGTGCCCCTAGCGACCCCTACAATGAGCAGTTCTTC. This encodes CAWSAPSDPYNEQFF.

This chain joins TRBV30 and TRBJ2-5; 14 bases are shared with TRBD2. The V segment lost 0 bases and the J segment 5 bases; nucleotides outside the gene matches: 5. The CDR3 covers 16 residues. Germline values: CDR1 GTSNPN, CDR2 SVGIG (reference sequence). The CDR3 spells CAWSVPRTSGGETQYF. As DNA, the CDR3 is TGTGCCTGGAGTGTACCCCGGACTAGCGGGGGGGAGACCCAGTACTTC.